These T cell receptor beta chains were read from a single sample in a study of shared clonotypes between healthy human individuals. Profiled with immunoSEQ multiplex PCR; TCRdb holds only in-frame clones, not every one. The sample carries 1.6 million or so clones, 96% recorded once. The sequenced sample was naive CD4+ T cells sorted from blood. Receptors originate from a man aged 25-45 years in good health. The CDR3 runs from the conserved cysteine through the conserved F or W. The order of the fields is clone size, V gene, D gene, J gene, CDR3 protein, CDR3 DNA. The D gene is left open where the match is weak. Size is omitted from some rows. Given values are once, few, many or a class for expanded clones.

.	TRBV7-9	TRBD2	TRBJ2-1	CASSLGGLAGTLDEQFF	TGTGCCAGCAGCTTAGGGGGACTAGCGGGAACGTTGGATGAGCAGTTCTTC
.	TRBV6-1	.	TRBJ2-1	CASSPGPYNEQFF	TGTGCCAGCAGTCCAGGGCCCTACAATGAGCAGTTCTTC
.	TRBV23-1	.	TRBJ1-2	CASSATSSGARYGYTF	TGCGCCAGCAGTGCCACATCTTCGGGAGCAAGGTATGGCTACACCTTC
.	TRBV14	.	TRBJ2-1	CASSQVRGVEQFF	TGTGCCAGCAGCCAAGTTCGGGGCGTCGAGCAGTTCTTC
.	TRBV7-2	.	TRBJ2-1	CASSFNGLEQFF	TGTGCCAGCAGCTTTAACGGGCTTGAGCAGTTCTTC
.	TRBV28	TRBD2	TRBJ2-7	CASSSPPTSGSYEQYF	TGTGCCAGCAGCTCACCCCCGACTAGCGGGAGCTACGAGCAGTACTTC
.	TRBV28	TRBD1	TRBJ2-6	CASSGSTGVVGANVLTF	TGTGCCAGCAGTGGATCGACAGGGGTGGTTGGGGCCAACGTCCTGACTTTC
.	TRBV2	.	TRBJ1-1	CASRVVTEAFF	TGTGCCAGCAGGGTGGTAACTGAAGCTTTCTTT
.	TRBV5-1	.	TRBJ2-5	CASSLGPPQETQYF	TGCGCCAGCAGCTTAGGACCACCACAAGAGACCCAGTACTTC
once	TRBV29-1	TRBD2	TRBJ2-5	CSVAPSGRVKTQYF	TGCAGCGTTGCCCCAAGCGGGAGAGTAAAGACCCAGTACTTC